These T cell receptor beta chains were read from a single sample in a study of blood T cell repertoires in COVID-19. Measured with immunoSEQ multiplex PCR; TCRdb has only the in-frame clones, and not every one. The sample comprises about 300,000 clones, more than 75% of which are singletons, and about 1.6% rests with the top ten. The sequencing sample was made of peripheral blood. The source is a woman aged 40 to 50 who had recovered from COVID-19. The CDR3 runs from the conserved cysteine through the conserved F or W. Fields, in order: D gene, J gene, clone size, CDR3 length, V gene, CDR3 DNA, CDR3 protein. A D gene is named only where the DNA matches it firmly. A clone size is listed for some rows: how often the clone was seen (once, few, many), or a class if it is expanded.

TRBD1,TRBJ1-1,.,14,TRBV19,TGTGCCAGTAGTATTAGAGGACAGGGATCTGAAGCTTTCTTT,CASSIRGQGSEAFF
TRBD1,TRBJ1-2,.,17,TRBV5-4,TGTGCCAGCAGCTTCTTCCGTAGACAGGGGGCGTCTATGGGCTACACCTTC,CASSFFRRQGASMGYTF
.,TRBJ1-1,.,13,TRBV18,TGTGCCAGCTCACCTCAGGGTAACACTGAAGCTTTCTTT,CASSPQGNTEAFF
.,TRBJ2-7,.,14,TRBV11-3,TGTGCCAGCAGCCCCGGACTCAACTCCTACGAGCAGTACTTC,CASSPGLNSYEQYF
.,TRBJ1-1,once,12,TRBV6-5,TGTGCCAGCAACATTCCGCACACTGAAGCTTTCTTT,CASNIPHTEAFF
TRBD1,TRBJ1-6,.,14,TRBV11-3,TGTGCCAGCAGCATGGGACAGTATAATTCACCCCTCCACTTT,CASSMGQYNSPLHF
.,TRBJ2-1,.,14,TRBV18,TGTGCCAGCTCACTGACAGGACAGTACAATGAGCAGTTCTTC,CASSLTGQYNEQFF
.,TRBJ1-2,.,15,TRBV2,TGTGCCAGCGTCAGTCGGGAGACGGGGCAAGGAGAGTACACCTTC,CASVSRETGQGEYTF
.,TRBJ1-2,.,14,TRBV7-2,TGTGCCAGCAGCCAGGGGACCGCTAACTATGGCTACACCTTC,CASSQGTANYGYTF
TRBD1,TRBJ1-5,.,16,TRBV5-6,TGTGCCAGCAGCTTTGGTTTAAGGGGGCTAGGACAGCCCCAGCATTTT,CASSFGLRGLGQPQHF
.,TRBJ2-3,.,14,TRBV7-3,TGTGCCAGCAGCTTATCCGGGGGTTCAGATACGCAGTATTTT,CASSLSGGSDTQYF
.,TRBJ2-7,.,15,TRBV5-1,TGCGCCAGCAGCTTGGAGCGGGCCGGATGGGACGAGCAGTACTTC,CASSLERAGWDEQYF
TRBD1,TRBJ1-5,.,14,TRBV7-9,TGTGCCAGCAGCTCTTGGGACAGGAATCAGCCCCAGCATTTT,CASSSWDRNQPQHF
.,TRBJ2-6,.,19,TRBV4-3,TGCGCCAGCAGCCAGGATGTGGACATGTTGAGCTCTGGGGCCAACGTCCTGACTTTC,CASSQDVDMLSSGANVLTF
.,TRBJ1-1,.,12,TRBV6-5,TGTGCCAGCAGTTACTGGGGCTCTGAAGCTTTCTTT,CASSYWGSEAFF
.,TRBJ2-5,.,15,TRBV5-1,TGCGCCAGCATTCCGGCGGGACAGTCCCAAGAGACCCAGTACTTC,CASIPAGQSQETQYF
.,TRBJ2-4,.,13,TRBV3-1/TRBV3-2,TGTGCCAGCAGCCAACAGGGAGGTGGCATTCAGTACTTC,CASSQQGGGIQYF
.,TRBJ2-7,once,13,TRBV9,TGTGCCAGCAGCGTATTTATGAGCGGGGAGCAGTACTTC,CASSVFMSGEQYF
.,TRBJ2-7,few,12,TRBV11-1,TGTGCCAGCAGCTTTCCAGGGGCACGCCTATACTTC,CASSFPGARLYF
.,TRBJ2-3,once,16,TRBV11-2,TGTGCCAGCAGCTGGAGAACCGTGCTGGGCACAGATACGCAGTATTTT,CASSWRTVLGTDTQYF
.,TRBJ1-1,.,14,TRBV2,TGTGCCATATGGGACTCGGGCGCATACACTGAAGCTTTCTTT,CAIWDSGAYTEAFF
TRBD2,TRBJ2-1,.,16,TRBV27,TGTGCCAGCAGCTACTCTAGCGGGGACCACTACAATGAGCAGTTCTTC,CASSYSSGDHYNEQFF
.,TRBJ2-7,.,14,TRBV5-1,TGCGCCAGCGGCCCGGCAGGATCCTCCTACGAGCAGTACTTC,CASGPAGSSYEQYF
.,TRBJ2-5,.,13,TRBV5-1,TGCGCCAGCAGCGACGGGGTCCCTTGGACCCAGTACTTC,CASSDGVPWTQYF
TRBD2,TRBJ2-3,.,16,TRBV19,TGTGCCAGTAGTACCACTAGCGGGGGACACACAGATACGCAGTATTTT,CASSTTSGGHTDTQYF
.,TRBJ2-1,.,16,TRBV6-6,TGTGCCAGCAGTTACTCTGGGGCGGGGTACTACAATGAGCAGTTCTTC,CASSYSGAGYYNEQFF
.,TRBJ1-5,.,15,TRBV3-1/TRBV3-2,TGTGCCAGCAGCCAAGATGCGGGTAGCGATCAGCCCCAGCATTTT,CASSQDAGSDQPQHF
.,TRBJ1-1,.,13,TRBV7-3,TGTGCCAGCAGTTCACTCGGGGTCACTGAAGCTTTCTTT,CASSSLGVTEAFF
.,TRBJ1-2,.,15,TRBV4-1,TGCGCCAGCAGCCAACCTACCCAGGGTTACTATGGCTACACCTTC,CASSQPTQGYYGYTF
.,TRBJ2-3,.,13,TRBV13,TGTGCCAGCGAGGGAAGGGGCACAGATACGCAGTATTTT,CASEGRGTDTQYF
.,TRBJ1-5,.,14,TRBV20-1,TGCAGTGCTCGTGTCCAGGGAGGTACTCAGCCCCAGCATTTT,CSARVQGGTQPQHF
.,TRBJ2-5,.,13,TRBV4-2,TGTGCCAGCAGCCAAGACCCTCAAGAGACCCAGTACTTC,CASSQDPQETQYF
.,TRBJ2-7,.,14,TRBV20-1,TGCAGTGCTAGTGTTTCCCCAGGGCCCTACGAGCAGTACTTC,CSASVSPGPYEQYF
.,TRBJ1-2,.,15,TRBV14,TGTGCCAGCAGCCAAGAACGGGGTTTCAACTATGGCTACACCTTC,CASSQERGFNYGYTF
TRBD1,TRBJ1-1,.,17,TRBV5-1,TGCGCCAGCAGCTCCATGTGGGGACAGCGTCTTAACACTGAAGCTTTCTTT,CASSSMWGQRLNTEAFF
.,TRBJ2-3,.,15,TRBV7-3,TGTGCCAGCAACCTTTCCGGGGGGCGAGGAGATACGCAGTATTTT,CASNLSGGRGDTQYF
.,TRBJ2-2,.,14,TRBV2,TGTGCCAGCAGTGCCCAGGGAACCACCGGGGAGCTGTTTTTT,CASSAQGTTGELFF
TRBD2,TRBJ2-7,.,14,TRBV10-2,TGCGCCAGCAGTCCGGGGGGGAACTCCTACGAGCAGTACTTC,CASSPGGNSYEQYF
.,TRBJ1-3,.,14,TRBV28,TGTGCCAGCAGTTGGGGGCACGTGGGAAACACCATATATTTT,CASSWGHVGNTIYF
.,TRBJ1-5,.,15,TRBV19,TGTGCCAGTAGTATAGGACAAAATATGCGTCAGCCCCAGCATTTT,CASSIGQNMRQPQHF
.,TRBJ1-2,.,12,TRBV7-9,TGTGCCAGCAGCTTAGCCCCAGGGGCTACGACCTTC,CASSLAPGATTF
TRBD2,TRBJ2-7,.,16,TRBV27,TGTGCCAGCAGTTCGCCGGGTAGCGGGGGGGCCGGCGAGCAGTACTTC,CASSSPGSGGAGEQYF
TRBD1,TRBJ1-1,.,12,TRBV25-1,TGTGCCAGAGGGGGCGAGGGAACTGAAGCTTTCTTT,CARGGEGTEAFF
.,TRBJ1-2,.,13,TRBV7-9,TGTGCCAGCAGCTTATCCCATGGGGCCGGCTACACCTTC,CASSLSHGAGYTF
.,TRBJ2-7,.,15,TRBV7-2,TGTGCCAGCAGCCCCCTTGGGGGGGGGCCGAACGAGCAGTACTTC,CASSPLGGGPNEQYF
.,TRBJ1-5,few,16,TRBV5-6,TGTGCCAGCAGCTTCTGGACACAGCATAGCAATCAGCCCCAGCATTTT,CASSFWTQHSNQPQHF
.,TRBJ2-7,.,16,TRBV30,TGTGCCTGGAGCCGACCCTACCGACAAGGGGTACGGGAGCAGTACTTC,CAWSRPYRQGVREQYF